This T cell receptor (beta chain) was captured in a study of beta chain features in type 1 diabetes. Overall study results and limits: In comparison with healthy donors, patients had naive, central memory and Treg TCRB repertoires that appeared more similar. TCRB CDR3 length was moderately but significantly reduced in all four CD4+ subsets of Type 1 diabetes patients.

All of the isolated RNA was reverse transcribed, so expressed TCRB transcripts were sequenced. TCRdb's table, derived via immunoSEQ multiplex PCR, lists solely in-frame clones and lacks some. Among about 640,000 clones listed, around 12% were seen once. The CDR3 is 17 amino acids. This clone was seen more than once but under ten times. Its antigen is still unknown. This receptor was taken from a man aged 25-45 years with type 1 diabetes. The sample taken for sequencing was naive CD4+ T cells from blood. The V and J genes are TRBV21-1 and TRBJ2-1; the DNA was not used to check the table's D call, TRBD2. TRBV21-1 is a documented pseudogene. CDR3 amino acids: CASSKALAGRGVGEQFF. In DNA, the CDR3 is TGTGCCAGCAGCAAAGCGCTGGCGGGTCGGGGTGTGGGGGAGCAGTTCTTC.